The rows below give T cell receptor beta chains drawn from one sample of a study of blood T cell repertoires in COVID-19. Generated by immunoSEQ multiplex PCR, the TCRdb table keeps only in-frame clones and is missing some. The sample comprises about 130,000 clones, 84% of which are singletons, and 44% rests with the top ten. The sample consisted of peripheral blood. Receptor source: a human donor in a cohort sampled during active COVID-19. Each CDR3 is given with its conserved first and last residue. The order of the fields is J gene, D gene, clone size, V gene, CDR3 protein, CDR3 DNA. The D gene is left open where the match is weak. Rows may omit the clone size; those that give it use once, few, many or a size class.

TRBJ2-1,TRBD1,many,TRBV4-2,CASSPPGQGVHEQFF,TGTGCCAGCAGCCCCCCGGGACAGGGTGTCCATGAGCAGTTCTTC
TRBJ1-1,NA,NA,TRBV7-9,CASHQTGNTEAFF,TGTGCCAGCCACCAGACAGGGAACACTGAAGCTTTCTTT
TRBJ2-5,TRBD2,NA,TRBV20-1,CSASPGLAGAAGAQYF,TGCAGTGCTAGTCCCGGACTAGCGGGGGCCGCAGGGGCCCAGTACTTC
TRBJ1-2,NA,NA,TRBV18,CASSQDQGLGGYTF,TGTGCCAGCTCACAGGATCAGGGGCTAGGTGGCTACACCTTC
TRBJ2-2,NA,once,TRBV13,CASSFGGSGTGELFF,TGTGCCAGCAGCTTTGGAGGGTCGGGCACCGGGGAGCTGTTTTTT
TRBJ1-1,NA,few,TRBV18,CASSPRGDEAFF,TGTGCCAGCTCACCTCGGGGGGATGAAGCTTTCTTT
TRBJ1-2,TRBD1,NA,TRBV7-2,CASSLSTGGVYGYTF,TGTGCCAGCAGCTTATCGACAGGGGGCGTGTATGGCTACACCTTC
TRBJ2-2,TRBD2,NA,TRBV11-3,CASSWRLADTGELFF,TGTGCCAGCAGCTGGAGACTAGCGGACACCGGGGAGCTGTTTTTT
TRBJ2-5,TRBD2,once,TRBV11-3,CASSLERRGAQETQYF,TGTGCCAGCAGCTTAGAAAGGCGGGGGGCACAAGAGACCCAGTACTTC
TRBJ1-5,NA,NA,TRBV19,CASSRGGNQPQHF,TGTGCCAGTAGTCGGGGAGGGAATCAGCCCCAGCATTTT